One sample yielded the 31 T cell receptor beta chains listed below, sequenced in a study of cytomegalovirus exposure and HLA in healthy donors. Vbeta (60) and Jbeta (13) primers were used in the PCR. The assay was immunoSEQ multiplex PCR, and TCRdb's table has in-frame clones only and misses some. Counted here are about 130,000 clones, around two thirds occurring once; the ten biggest clones make up 4.3%. Specimen: PBMCs. The receptors come from a man in his late teens or twenties in good health and CMV-seropositive.

This chain connects TRBV30 to TRBJ2-7; TRBD1 matches 7 bases. With V trimmed by 1 base and J by 3 bases, 12 bases remained unmatched. The CDR3 extends over 16 amino acids. The V gene's germline CDR1 is GTSNPN and CDR2 SVGIG (reference sequence). CDR3 in amino acids: CAWSGYAAGGHYEQYF. Here the CDR3 DNA reads TGTGCCTGGAGTGGTTACGCCGCAGGGGGTCACTACGAGCAGTACTTC.

This sequence joins TRBV6-4 and TRBJ2-1, with TRBD2 identical over 11 bases. Germline V CDR1 and CDR2: MRHNA, SNTAGT. Unmatched junction bases numbered 3, after V lost 4 bases and J lost 4 bases. The CDR3 contains 15 residues. The DNA of the CDR3 is TGTGCCAGCAGTGCAACTAGCGGGAGTTACAATGAGCAGTTCTTC. Its translation: CASSATSGSYNEQFF.

This chain connects TRBV11-3 to TRBJ1-1; tentative D call: TRBD1 (5 bases). V was shortened by 4 bases and J by 1 base, with 10 bases between the two germline ends. Germline assignment: CDR1 SGHNT and CDR2 YENEEA. This CDR3 comprises 14 residues. The CDR3 DNA reads as TGTGCCAGCAGCTCGAAGACAGAGAACACTGAAGCTTTCTTT. Translated, it gives CASSSKTENTEAFF. The variable domain in full, completed from reference TRBV11-3 and TRBJ1-1, reads EAGVVQSPRYKIIEKKQPVAFWCNPISGHNTLYWYLQNLGQGPELLIRYENEEAVDDSQLPKDRFSAERLKGVDSTLKIQPAELGDSAVYLCASSSKTENTEAFFGQGTRLTVV.

The chain uses TRBV25-1 and TRBJ1-1; no definite D call. V lost 3 bases to trimming and J lost 1 base, with 9 bases between them. The germline V gene has CDR1 MGHDK and CDR2 SYGVNS. The CDR3 has 14 residues. CDR3 region: CASSDRLANTEAFF. The CDR3 coding sequence is TGTGCCAGCAGTGACCGGTTAGCGAACACTGAAGCTTTCTTT.

Details on this clone: In the same sample, other DNA sequences code for this CDR3. The genes are TRBV7-2 and TRBJ2-1; a possible D gene is TRBD2 (5 bases). V lost 1 base, J lost 0 bases, and 7 bases lay in between. From germline, CDR1 is SGHTA and CDR2 FQGNSA. The CDR3 sequence is 15 residues long. CDR3 in amino acids: CASSLEGSSYNEQFF. In nucleotides, the CDR3 is TGTGCCAGCAGCTTAGAAGGGAGCTCCTACAATGAGCAGTTCTTC.

J is TRBJ2-3 and V is TRBV5-1; maybe TRBD1 (6 bases). The germline V gene encodes CDR1 SGHRS and CDR2 YFSETQ. The CDR3 extends over 14 amino acids. With 2 bases removed from V and 3 bases from J, the gap between germline ends came to 10 bases. The CDR3 bases are TGCGCCAGCAGCTTTTGGCAGGGGACAGATACGCAGTATTTT. It codes for CASSFWQGTDTQYF.

In its sample, this clone was seen a few times. The chain uses TRBV29-1 and TRBJ2-7; 11 nucleotides align to TRBD2. V was pared by 6 bases and J by 2 bases, with 3 bases of the junction left unmatched. Germline V gene data show CDR1 as SQVTM and CDR2 as ANQGSEA. The CDR3 consists of 13 residues. In DNA form, the CDR3 reads TGCAGCGTCATAGCGGGAGGGGCCTACGAGCAGTACTTC. It yields the protein CSVIAGGAYEQYF.

The rearrangement joins TRBV5-1 to TRBJ2-2; 8 bases are shared with TRBD1. The CDR3 extends over 12 amino acids. The trim removed 7 bases at V and 7 bases at J, leaving 3 bases unmatched. The germline V gene has CDR1 SGHRS and CDR2 YFSETQ. The CDR3 coding sequence is TGCGCCAGCCGGACAGGGAACGGGGAGCTGTTTTTT. Protein sequence: CASRTGNGELFF.

The chain joins TRBV5-6 to TRBJ1-1, with TRBD1 as a possible D gene (6 bases). Germline CDR1 reads SGHDT; CDR2 reads YYEEEE. V was cut by 2 bases and J by 4 bases, with 6 bases left in between. The length of the CDR3 is 12 residues. This chain's CDR3 is CASSLQGTEAFF. The CDR3 bases are TGTGCCAGCAGCTTACAGGGCACTGAAGCTTTCTTT.

The J gene is TRBJ1-2, the V gene TRBV13; D is undetermined. The CDR3 is 15 amino acids. CDR1 and CDR2 from the germline V gene are PRHDT and FYEKMQ (reference sequence). V was trimmed by 1 base and J by 0 bases, leaving 9 bases between them. CDR3 nucleotides: TGTGCCAGCAGCTTAGTAGGCAGGTCTAACTATGGCTACACCTTC. Translated: CASSLVGRSNYGYTF. The full variable domain, in which reference TRBV13 and TRBJ1-2 provide the parts outside the CDR3, is AAGVIQSPRHLIKEKRETATLKCYPIPRHDTVYWYQQGPGQDPQFLISFYEKMQSDKGSIPDRFSAQQFSDYHSELNMSSLELGDSALYFCASSLVGRSNYGYTFGSGTRLTVV.

The rearrangement uses TRBV4-3 and TRBJ2-2; D is undetermined. The CDR3 has 12 residues. Germline CDR1 reads LGHNA; CDR2 reads YSLEER. Trimming left V 0 bases short and J 8 bases short, with 4 bases between. CDR3 DNA: TGCGCCAGCAGCCAAGATGTAGGGGAGCTGTTTTTT. This sequence encodes CASSQDVGELFF.

J is TRBJ2-7 and V is TRBV5-6; no clear D. This CDR3 is built from 12 residues. V was shortened by 4 bases and J by 3 bases, with 8 bases between the two germline ends. Germline CDR1 and CDR2: SGHDT and YYEEEE. The CDR3, as DNA: TGTGCCAGCAGCACGAACAGCTACGAGCAGTACTTC. Amino acid sequence: CASSTNSYEQYF.

The chain joins TRBV7-2 to TRBJ1-5; D may be TRBD1 (5 bases). The germline CDR1 and CDR2 sequences are SGHTA and FQGNSA. The V and J ends lost 1 base and 5 bases respectively, with 9 bases between them. This CDR3 has 14 amino acids. The CDR3 DNA follows: TGTGCCAGCAGCTTAGAGCCAGGGTATCAGCCCCAGCATTTT. Its protein is CASSLEPGYQPQHF.

The rearrangement links TRBV6-5 to TRBJ1-2, with 11 positions matching TRBD1. CDR3 length equals 14 residues. CDR1 and CDR2 (germline): MNHEY, SVGAGI. Germline trimming cut 6 bases from V and 7 bases from J; bases unmatched to any gene: 7. CDR3 coding DNA: TGTGCCAGCAGCCCCGGACAGGGGGCGCTTGGCTACACCTTC. Its translation: CASSPGQGALGYTF.

This clone has only a few counts. This rearrangement joins TRBV19 to TRBJ2-1; 10 nucleotides line up with TRBD1. The germline CDR1 and CDR2 sequences are LNHDA and SQIVND (reference sequence). This CDR3 has 13 amino acids. V lost 5 bases and J lost 7; bases outside the gene matches: 2. CDR3 DNA: TGTGCCAGTAGTTTGGGACAGGGGAATGAGCAGTTCTTC. Translating gives CASSLGQGNEQFF.

The V call is TRBV5-4, the J call TRBJ1-1; D is ambiguous. Trimming left V 0 bases short and J 5 bases short, with 5 bases between. There are 12 residues in the CDR3. Germline CDR1 reads SGHNT; CDR2 reads YYREEE (reference sequence). The CDR3 region is CASSLDRTEAFF. CDR3 sequence (DNA): TGTGCCAGCAGCTTGGACAGAACTGAAGCTTTCTTT.

CDR3 bases: TGTGCCAGCAGCTGGGACAGGGACGAGACCCAGTACTTC. It is translated as CASSWDRDETQYF. The chain links TRBV7-8 to TRBJ2-5; TRBD1 agrees at 9 bases. This CDR3 spans 13 amino acids. Germline V CDR1 and CDR2: SGHVS, FQNEAQ. V trimming: 4 bases; J trimming: 5 bases; junction bases outside the gene matches: 2.

The chain carries TRBV7-2 and TRBJ2-7; D possibly corresponds to TRBD1 (5 bases). V lost 5 bases, J lost 3 bases, and 11 bases lay in between. The CDR3 is 13 residues long. Germline V gene lookup returns CDR1 SGHTA and CDR2 FQGNSA. The CDR3 DNA reads TGTGCCAGCAGCATGGCAGGGTTCTACGAGCAGTACTTC. This translates into CASSMAGFYEQYF.

This chain uses TRBV28 with TRBJ1-5; D might be TRBD1 (5 bases). Germline CDR1 is MDHEN and CDR2 is SYDVKM. V was pared by 5 bases and J by 6 bases, with 14 bases between. This CDR3 spans 14 amino acids. CDR3 residues: CASSPPGGSQPQHF. CDR3 sequence (DNA): TGTGCCAGCAGTCCCCCCGGGGGGAGTCAGCCCCAGCATTTT.

The chain carries TRBV19 and TRBJ2-2; tentatively, D is TRBD2 (7 bases). This CDR3 has 14 amino acids. V gave up 3 bases and J gave up 6 bases, with 11 bases separating them. Germline assignment: CDR1 LNHDA and CDR2 SQIVND (reference sequence). CDR3 DNA sequence: TGTGCCAGTAGTATTGGGGGGGCGGCCGGGGAGCTGTTTTTT. This codes for CASSIGGAAGELFF.

V and J are TRBV5-1 and TRBJ1-1; maybe TRBD1 (5 bases). This CDR3 is built from 15 residues. CDR1 SGHRS and CDR2 YFSETQ come from the germline V gene. Trimming stripped 4 bases from V and 5 bases from J, with 18 bases between. CDR3 in DNA: TGCGCCAGCAGCCCGGGAGAACAGGAGGGAACTGAAGCTTTCTTT. Translated: CASSPGEQEGTEAFF. The full variable domain, completed using reference TRBV5-1 and TRBJ1-1, is KAGVTQTPRYLIKTRGQQVTLSCSPISGHRSVSWYQQTPGQGLQFLFEYFSETQRNKGNFPGRFSGRQFSNSRSEMNVSTLELGDSALYLCASSPGEQEGTEAFFGQGTRLTVV.

The CDR3 is CASSPSGTDNEQFF. CDR3 coding DNA: TGTGCCAGCTCACCATCGGGGACAGACAATGAGCAGTTCTTC. J is TRBJ2-1 and V is TRBV18; TRBD1 aligns across 7 bases. The germline V gene encodes CDR1 KGHSH and CDR2 LQKENI. The ends lost 2 bases at V and 5 bases at J; junction bases unmatched: 3. The CDR3 spans 14 residues.

The V call is TRBV2, the J call TRBJ2-7, with a possible D match to TRBD2 (6 bases). The CDR3 extends over 13 amino acids. Deletions cut 11 bases from V and 0 bases from J, with 14 bases between. Germline values: CDR1 SNHLY, CDR2 FYNNEI. The CDR3 nucleotides are TGTGCCGGGGGGACCCAGAGCTCCTACGAGCAGTACTTC. This translates into CAGGTQSSYEQYF.

This clone was observed a few times. The rearrangement links TRBV5-4 to TRBJ1-5; D call uncertain. The CDR3 consists of 13 residues. Looked up from germline, CDR1 is SGHNT and CDR2 is YYREEE (reference sequence). Trimming took 4 bases from V and 9 from J, leaving 14 bases between them. CDR3 loop: CASSPTDRGPQHF. In DNA, the CDR3 is TGTGCCAGCAGCCCCACCGACCGGGGGCCCCAGCATTTT. Based on the CDR3 plus reference TRBV5-4 and TRBJ1-5, the full variable domain is ETGVTQSPTHLIKTRGQQVTLRCSSQSGHNTVSWYQQALGQGPQFIFQYYREEENGRGNFPPRFSGLQFPNYSSELNVNALELDDSALYLCASSPTDRGPQHFGDGTRLSIL.

The chain combines TRBV9 with TRBJ2-1; 8 nucleotides match TRBD2. With V trimmed by 2 bases and J by 7 bases, 8 bases remained unmatched. The CDR3 is 15 residues long. In germline, CDR1 is SGDLS, CDR2 YYNGEE. CDR3 nucleotide sequence: TGTGCCAGCAGCGTCGGGACTAGAGTTTCAAATGAGCAGTTCTTC. Its protein is CASSVGTRVSNEQFF. Variable domain in full (rest from reference TRBV9 and TRBJ2-1): DSGVTQTPKHLITATGQRVTLRCSPRSGDLSVYWYQQSLDQGLQFLIQYYNGEERAKGNILERFSAQQFPDLHSELNLSSLELGDSALYFCASSVGTRVSNEQFFGPGTRLTVL.

V and J are TRBV7-2 and TRBJ1-3; possible D gene TRBD1, 5 bases. The V gene's germline CDR1 is SGHTA and CDR2 FQGNSA. This CDR3 comprises 13 residues. V was trimmed by 1 base and J by 10 bases, leaving 11 bases between them. The CDR3 sequence is CASSLVGQGTIYF. CDR3 DNA: TGTGCCAGCAGCTTAGTGGGGCAAGGTACCATATATTTT.

The CDR3 coding sequence is TGTGCCAGCAGTGACCCACTCCGGAGCAATCAGCCCCAGCATTTT. This sequence encodes CASSDPLRSNQPQHF. The chain uses TRBV6-4 and TRBJ1-5; D call uncertain. With 2 bases removed from V and 1 base from J, the gap between germline ends came to 9 bases. CDR1 is MRHNA, CDR2 SNTAGT, per germline. The CDR3 contains 15 residues.

This sequence joins TRBV10-2 and TRBJ2-7; 7 bases align to TRBD2. V shed 5 bases and J 2 bases; nucleotides not matched to a gene: 3. CDR3 length: 13 amino acids. The germline V gene has CDR1 WSHSY and CDR2 SAAADI. CDR3 sequence reads: CASSWGGAYEQYF. CDR3 coding DNA: TGCGCCAGCAGTTGGGGGGGGGCCTACGAGCAGTACTTC.

This clone appeared once. This chain uses TRBV7-8 with TRBJ1-2; 8 positions agree with TRBD1. J lost 4 bases, V lost 5 bases, and 6 bases had no gene match. This CDR3 comprises 14 residues. The V gene's germline CDR1 is SGHVS and CDR2 FQNEAQ. CDR3 coding DNA: TGTGCCAGCAGCAGGACAGGGTCCGGCTATGGCTACACCTTC. Translating it yields CASSRTGSGYGYTF.

The V gene is TRBV7-2, the J gene TRBJ1-1, with D possibly TRBD1 on 5 matching bases. The germline CDR1 and CDR2 sequences are SGHTA and FQGNSA. This CDR3 contains 14 residues. V gave up 7 bases and J gave up 0 bases, with 12 bases separating them. The CDR3 region has the DNA TGTGCCAGCAAGCAGGGAGGGATGAACACTGAAGCTTTCTTT. Residues: CASKQGGMNTEAFF.

This clone was observed a few times. This chain links TRBV19 with TRBJ1-2; 7 bases align to TRBD1. In germline, CDR1 is LNHDA, CDR2 SQIVND (reference sequence). With 6 bases clipped from V and 7 bases from J, the junction kept 11 bases outside the gene matches. CDR3 length equals 14 residues. The CDR3 DNA reads as TGTGCCAGTAGCCTTGACAGGGTGGATAGTGGCTACACCTTC. Translation: CASSLDRVDSGYTF.